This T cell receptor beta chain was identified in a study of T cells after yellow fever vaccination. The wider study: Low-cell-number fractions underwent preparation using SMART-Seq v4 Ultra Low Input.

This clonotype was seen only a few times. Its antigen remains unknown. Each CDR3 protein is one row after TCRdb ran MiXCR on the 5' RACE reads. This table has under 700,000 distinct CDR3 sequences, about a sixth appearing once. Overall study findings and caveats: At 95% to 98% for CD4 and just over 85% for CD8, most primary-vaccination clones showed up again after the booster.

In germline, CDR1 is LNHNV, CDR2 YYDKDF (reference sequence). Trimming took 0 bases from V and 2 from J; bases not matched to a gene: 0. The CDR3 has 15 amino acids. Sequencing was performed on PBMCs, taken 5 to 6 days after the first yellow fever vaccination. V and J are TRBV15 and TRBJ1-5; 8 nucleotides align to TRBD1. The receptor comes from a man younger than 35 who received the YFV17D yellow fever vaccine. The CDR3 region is CATSREGQGNQPQHF. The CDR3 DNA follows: TGTGCCACCAGCAGAGAGGGACAGGGCAATCAGCCCCAGCATTTT. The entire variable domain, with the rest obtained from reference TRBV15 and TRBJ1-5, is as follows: DAMVIQNPRYQVTQFGKPVTLSCSQTLNHNVMYWYQQKSSQAPKLLFHYYDKDFNNEADTPDNFQSRRPNTSFCFLDIRSPGLGDTAMYLCATSREGQGNQPQHFGDGTRLSIL.